What follows are 19 T cell receptor beta chains derived from one specimen sequenced in a study of blood T cell repertoires in COVID-19. Profiling relied on immunoSEQ multiplex PCR, and the TCRdb table lists in-frame clones only, not all of them. Of about 120,000 clones detected, roughly 69% appear once; the ten largest clones hold about 1.9%. The sequencing sample was made of peripheral blood. The source is a woman aged 70-85 years with acute or convalescent COVID-19.

This clone has at least ten counts. CDR3 DNA sequence: TGTGCCAGCGGAGTCGGGACTAGCGGGTTCTACAATGAGCAGTTCTTC. Amino acids: CASGVGTSGFYNEQFF. V usage is TRBV27 and J usage is TRBJ2-1, with TRBD2 identical over 12 bases. Trimming removed 8 bases from V and 3 bases from J; junction bases left unmatched: 8. The CDR3 contains 16 residues. Germline V CDR1 and CDR2: MNHEY, SMNVEV (reference sequence).

The V call is TRBV3-1 (or the pseudogene TRBV3-2), the J call TRBJ2-7; 11 bases are a match to TRBD2. Per the germline V gene, CDR1 is LGHDT and CDR2 is YNNKEL (reference sequence). V was clipped by 3 bases and J by 4 bases; unmatched bases: 2. This CDR3 spans 14 amino acids. Here the CDR3 reads CASSHTSGRYEQYF. As DNA, the CDR3 is TGTGCCAGCAGCCACACTAGCGGGAGATACGAGCAGTACTTC.

This clone was detected once. The V gene is TRBV11-2, the J gene TRBJ2-7; D may be TRBD1 (5 bases). Germline V gives CDR1 SGHAT, CDR2 FQNNGV. The ends were cut back, 1 base at V and 7 bases at J, with 14 bases in the middle. The CDR3 consists of 14 residues. The CDR3 protein is CASSLALGAREQYF. CDR3 in DNA: TGTGCCAGCAGCTTAGCTCTAGGGGCGAGGGAGCAGTACTTC.

This clone was counted once. The chain joins TRBV5-4 to TRBJ2-3, with 8 positions matching TRBD2. J was trimmed by 1 base and V by 4 bases; bases with no gene match: 5. This CDR3 is 15 amino acids long. The germline CDR1 and CDR2 sequences are SGHNT and YYREEE (reference sequence). CDR3 in amino acids: CASSNRGGGTDTQYF. As DNA, the CDR3 is TGTGCCAGCAGCAATCGGGGGGGCGGCACAGATACGCAGTATTTT.

V usage is TRBV10-3 and J usage is TRBJ1-6; D not certain. This CDR3 is 14 amino acids long. The ends were cut back, 0 bases at V and 6 bases at J, with 6 bases in the middle. Germline CDR1 and CDR2: ENHRY and SYGVKD. The CDR3 nucleotides are TGTGCCATCAGTGAGTCGGCTTCTAATTCACCCCTCCACTTT. It is translated as CAISESASNSPLHF.

The chain links TRBV7-2 to TRBJ1-1, with D hard to call. Looked up from germline, CDR1 is SGHTA and CDR2 is FQGNSA. The CDR3 loop spans 13 amino acids. The V gene lost 4 bases and the J gene lost 2 bases, with 8 bases spanning the gap. Written as DNA, the CDR3 is TGTGCCAGCAGCTCACAGCTTAACACTGAAGCTTTCTTT. It translates to CASSSQLNTEAFF. Looking up the rest from reference TRBV7-2 and TRBJ1-1 gives the full variable domain: GAGVSQSPSNKVTEKGKDVELRCDPISGHTALYWYRQSLGQGLEFLIYFQGNSAPDKSGLPSDRFSAERTGGSVSTLTIQRTQQEDSAVYLCASSSQLNTEAFFGQGTRLTVV.

V gene TRBV21-1 combines with J gene TRBJ2-1; TRBD2, the D gene given by the table, was not confirmed from the DNA. TRBV21-1 is marked as a pseudogene. CDR3 length: 16 amino acids. The chain's CDR3 is CASRRDFNPSYNEQFF. Here the CDR3 DNA reads TGTGCCAGCAGACGGGACTTCAATCCCTCCTACAATGAGCAGTTCTTC.

V gene TRBV9 combines with J gene TRBJ2-7, with TRBD1 matching over 11 bases. The length of the CDR3 is 16 residues. In germline, CDR1 is SGDLS, CDR2 YYNGEE. J gave up 6 bases and V 4 bases, and 12 bases lay outside the gene matches. CDR3 loop: CASSPGRGQGAREQYF. In nucleotides, the CDR3 is TGTGCCAGCAGCCCAGGGCGTGGACAGGGGGCACGCGAGCAGTACTTC. Filled out from reference TRBV9 and TRBJ2-7, the complete variable domain reads DSGVTQTPKHLITATGQRVTLRCSPRSGDLSVYWYQQSLDQGLQFLIQYYNGEERAKGNILERFSAQQFPDLHSELNLSSLELGDSALYFCASSPGRGQGAREQYFGPGTRLTVT.

V usage is TRBV7-3 and J usage is TRBJ1-1; D unresolved. The V end lost 6 bases, the J end lost 11 bases, and 19 bases lay between the germline ends. This CDR3 comprises 13 residues. Germline values: CDR1 SGHTA, CDR2 FQGTGA. The CDR3: CASSLISGEEAFF. The CDR3 region has the DNA TGTGCCAGCAGTCTAATCAGCGGAGAGGAGGCTTTCTTT.

The rearrangement links TRBV4-3 to TRBJ2-2; 9 bases are a match to TRBD1. The CDR3 is 16 residues long. Trimming cost V 3 bases and J 4 bases; bases outside gene matches: 6. Germline CDR1 reads LGHNA; CDR2 reads YSLEER. DNA of the CDR3: TGCGCCAGCAGCCACAGACAGGGGGGTAGCACCGGGGAGCTGTTTTTT. Translation gives CASSHRQGGSTGELFF.

This chain joins TRBV19 and TRBJ1-3; no clear D gene. The CDR3 is 15 residues long. Germline CDR1 LNHDA, CDR2 SQIVND (reference sequence). Trimming cost V 4 bases and J 0 bases, with 10 bases left between them. The CDR3 nucleotides are TGTGCCAGTAGTACGAGTACTTACTCTGGAAACACCATATATTTT. Protein sequence: CASSTSTYSGNTIYF.

V usage is TRBV6-2 or TRBV6-3 and J usage is TRBJ1-2; 9 bases match TRBD1. Germline assignment: CDR1 MNHEY and CDR2 SVGEGT. CDR3 length: 16 amino acids. V was clipped by 5 bases and J by 4 bases; unmatched bases: 11. As DNA, the CDR3 is TGTGCCAGCAGTCATTCCCGGGACAGGGCTAGCTATGGCTACACCTTC. This gives the protein CASSHSRDRASYGYTF.

This chain uses TRBV19 with TRBJ1-5; 7 bases align to TRBD1. V lost 6 bases to trimming and J lost 7 bases; unmatched junction nucleotides: 15. Germline V CDR1 and CDR2: LNHDA, SQIVND (reference sequence). The CDR3 is 16 amino acids. The CDR3 sequence: CASRPARRGPGQPQHF. For the CDR3, the DNA is TGTGCCAGTAGACCCGCGCGTAGGGGGCCGGGGCAGCCCCAGCATTTT.

This chain connects TRBV19 to TRBJ1-2; TRBD1 might be the D (6 bases). This CDR3 comprises 14 residues. CDR1 is LNHDA and CDR2 is SQIVND in the germline V gene (reference sequence). V gave up 1 base and J gave up 3 bases, with 9 bases separating them. For the CDR3, the DNA is TGTGCCAGTAGTATAGGGACAGCCCACTATGGCTACACCTTC. It specifies CASSIGTAHYGYTF. Using reference TRBV19 and TRBJ1-2 for the parts outside the CDR3, the full variable domain is DGGITQSPKYLFRKEGQNVTLSCEQNLNHDAMYWYRQDPGQGLRLIYYSQIVNDFQKGDIAEGYSVSREKKESFPLTVTSAQKNPTAFYLCASSIGTAHYGYTFGSGTRLTVV.

The J gene is TRBJ2-4, the V gene TRBV6-5; a possible D gene is TRBD1 (6 bases). The CDR3 covers 15 residues. With 4 bases removed from V and 8 bases from J, the gap between germline ends came to 18 bases. CDR1 MNHEY and CDR2 SVGAGI come from the germline V gene. CDR3 region: CASSSTGQGFDIQYF. In DNA, the CDR3 is TGTGCCAGCAGTTCCACGGGGCAGGGGTTTGACATTCAGTACTTC.

The gene calls are TRBV12-5 and TRBJ2-5; TRBD2 agrees at 7 bases. The CDR3 runs to 17 residues. Trimming at V came to 5 bases and at J to 4 bases, leaving 16 bases not matched to a gene. Germline values: CDR1 LGHNT, CDR2 FRNRAP. Here the CDR3 DNA reads TGTGCTAGTGGTCCAGCGGGGCCAGCTCGGGGATTAGAGACCCAGTACTTC. This codes for CASGPAGPARGLETQYF.

This clone was counted many times. The chain uses TRBV4-3 and TRBJ2-3, with TRBD2 matching 10 bases. V lost 0 bases, J lost 1 base, and 7 bases stayed unmatched. In germline, CDR1 is LGHNA, CDR2 YSLEER. The CDR3 is 18 amino acids. Written as DNA, the CDR3 is TGCGCCAGCAGCCAAGATCGGTCCAGCGGGGGGGGCACAGATACGCAGTATTTT. This encodes CASSQDRSSGGGTDTQYF.

CDR3 bases: TGCGCCAGCAGCCCCAACACAGATAATTCACCCCTCCACTTT. It codes for CASSPNTDNSPLHF. The V call is TRBV5-1, the J call TRBJ1-6; no clear D. Germline lookup yields CDR1 SGHRS and CDR2 YFSETQ. The CDR3 has 14 residues. Trimming left V 4 bases short and J 5 bases short, with 10 bases between.

This clone has only one observation. The chain joins TRBV12-3 or TRBV12-4 to TRBJ1-1; D remains ambiguous. The CDR3 is 11 amino acids. Trimming took 3 bases from V and 7 from J, leaving 6 bases between them. The CDR3 region has the DNA TGTGCCAGCAGTTTGGGCCGTGAAGCTTTCTTT. It encodes CASSLGREAFF.